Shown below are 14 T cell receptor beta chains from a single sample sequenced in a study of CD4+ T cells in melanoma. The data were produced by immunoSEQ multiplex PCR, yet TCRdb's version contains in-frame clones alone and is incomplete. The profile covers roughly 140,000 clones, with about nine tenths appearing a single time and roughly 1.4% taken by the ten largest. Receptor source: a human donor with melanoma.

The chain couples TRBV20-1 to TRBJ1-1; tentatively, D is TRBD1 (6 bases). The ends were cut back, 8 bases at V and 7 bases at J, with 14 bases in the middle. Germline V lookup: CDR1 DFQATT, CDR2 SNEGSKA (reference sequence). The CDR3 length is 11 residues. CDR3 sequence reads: CSPHRGNEAFF. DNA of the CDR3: TGCAGTCCCCATAGGGGGAATGAAGCTTTCTTT.

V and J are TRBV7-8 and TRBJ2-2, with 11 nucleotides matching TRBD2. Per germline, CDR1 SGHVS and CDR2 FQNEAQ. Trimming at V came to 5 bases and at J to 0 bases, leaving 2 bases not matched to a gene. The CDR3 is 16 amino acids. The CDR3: CASSPSGGTNTGELFF. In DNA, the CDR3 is TGTGCCAGCAGCCCTAGCGGGGGGACGAACACCGGGGAGCTGTTTTTT.

The CDR3 DNA follows: TGTGCCAGCAGCACTCCAGGGACCGGGGAGCTGTTTTTT. Translating gives CASSTPGTGELFF. This chain connects TRBV5-4 to TRBJ2-2; TRBD1 is a possible D gene (5 bases). Trimming took off 4 bases at V and 5 bases at J, with 9 bases between the two ends. CDR1 is SGHNT, CDR2 YYREEE, per germline (reference sequence). This CDR3 is built from 13 residues.

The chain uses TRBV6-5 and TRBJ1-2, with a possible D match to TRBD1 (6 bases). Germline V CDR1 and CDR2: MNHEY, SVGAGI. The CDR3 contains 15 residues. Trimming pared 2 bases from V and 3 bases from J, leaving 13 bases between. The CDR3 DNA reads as TGTGCCAGCAGTTACGTAGGGGGGTACTACTATGGCTACACCTTC. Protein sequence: CASSYVGGYYYGYTF.

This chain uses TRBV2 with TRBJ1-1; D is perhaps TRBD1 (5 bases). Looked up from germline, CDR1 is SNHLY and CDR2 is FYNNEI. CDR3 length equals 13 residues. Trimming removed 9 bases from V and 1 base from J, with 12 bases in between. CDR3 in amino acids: CARGGLGNTEAFF. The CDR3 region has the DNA TGTGCCAGGGGGGGATTGGGGAACACTGAAGCTTTCTTT.

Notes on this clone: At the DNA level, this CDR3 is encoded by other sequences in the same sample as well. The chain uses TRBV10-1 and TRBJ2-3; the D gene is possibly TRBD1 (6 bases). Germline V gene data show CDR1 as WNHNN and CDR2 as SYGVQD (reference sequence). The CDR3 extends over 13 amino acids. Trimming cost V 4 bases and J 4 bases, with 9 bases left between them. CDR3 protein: CASSGGGSDTQYF. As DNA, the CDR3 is TGCGCCAGCAGTGGAGGGGGTTCAGATACGCAGTATTTT.

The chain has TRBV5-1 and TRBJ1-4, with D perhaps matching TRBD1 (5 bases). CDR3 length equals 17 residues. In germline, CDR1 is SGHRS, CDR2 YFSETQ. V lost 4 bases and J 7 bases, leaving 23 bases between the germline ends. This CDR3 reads CASSRSGTQAGSEKLFF. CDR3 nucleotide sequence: TGCGCCAGCAGCCGCTCCGGGACCCAGGCAGGCAGTGAAAAACTGTTTTTT.

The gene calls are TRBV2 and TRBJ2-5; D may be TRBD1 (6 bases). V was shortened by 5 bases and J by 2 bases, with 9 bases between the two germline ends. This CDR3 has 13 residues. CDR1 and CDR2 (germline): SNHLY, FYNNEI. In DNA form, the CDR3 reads TGTGCCAGCAGTATGACAGGACAAGAGACCCAGTACTTC. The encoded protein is CASSMTGQETQYF.

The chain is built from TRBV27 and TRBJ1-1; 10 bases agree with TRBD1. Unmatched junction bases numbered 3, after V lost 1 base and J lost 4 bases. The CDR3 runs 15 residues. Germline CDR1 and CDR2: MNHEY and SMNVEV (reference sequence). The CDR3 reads CASSLWGTGATEAFF. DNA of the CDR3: TGTGCCAGCAGTTTATGGGGGACAGGGGCCACTGAAGCTTTCTTT.

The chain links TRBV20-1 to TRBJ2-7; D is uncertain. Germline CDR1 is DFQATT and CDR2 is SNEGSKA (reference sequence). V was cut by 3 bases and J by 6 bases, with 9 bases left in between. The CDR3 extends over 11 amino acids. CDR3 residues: CSASNGVEQYF. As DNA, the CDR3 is TGCAGTGCTAGTAATGGCGTCGAGCAGTACTTC.

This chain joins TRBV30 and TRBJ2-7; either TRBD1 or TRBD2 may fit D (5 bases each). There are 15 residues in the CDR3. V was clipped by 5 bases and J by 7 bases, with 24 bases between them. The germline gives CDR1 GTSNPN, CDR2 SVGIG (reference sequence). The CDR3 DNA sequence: TGTGCCTGGTCTCGAAATACAGGAGGCGTGGGGGAGCAGTACTTC. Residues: CAWSRNTGGVGEQYF.

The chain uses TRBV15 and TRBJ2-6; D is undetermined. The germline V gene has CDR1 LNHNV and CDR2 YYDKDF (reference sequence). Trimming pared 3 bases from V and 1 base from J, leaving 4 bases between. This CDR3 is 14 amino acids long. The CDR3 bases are TGTGCCACCAGCAGCTTTTCTGGGGCCAACGTCCTGACTTTC. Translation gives CATSSFSGANVLTF.

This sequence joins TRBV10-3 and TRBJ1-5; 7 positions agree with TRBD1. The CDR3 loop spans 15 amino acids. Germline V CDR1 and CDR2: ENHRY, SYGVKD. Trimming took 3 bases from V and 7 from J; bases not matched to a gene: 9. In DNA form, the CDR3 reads TGTGCCATCAGTGACAACAGGGGAAGCGGGCAGCCCCAGCATTTT. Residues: CAISDNRGSGQPQHF.

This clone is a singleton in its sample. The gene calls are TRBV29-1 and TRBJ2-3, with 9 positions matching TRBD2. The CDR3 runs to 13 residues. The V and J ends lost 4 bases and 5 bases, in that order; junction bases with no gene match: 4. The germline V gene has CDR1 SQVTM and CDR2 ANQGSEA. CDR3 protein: CSVGRAGGDTQYF. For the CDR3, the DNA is TGCAGCGTTGGTCGAGCGGGGGGAGATACGCAGTATTTT.